This T cell receptor beta chain was sequenced during a study of cytomegalovirus exposure and HLA in healthy donors. The CDR3 consists of 22 residues. Germline CDR1 is SGHRS and CDR2 is YFSETQ. Trimming took 2 bases from V and 3 from J, leaving 36 bases between them. In the PCR, 60 Vbeta and 13 Jbeta primers were used. The table came from immunoSEQ multiplex PCR; TCRdb's copy has only in-frame clones and leaves some out. The sample shows 150,000 to 200,000 clones, about 85% of them seen only once. This TCR derives from a woman between 45 and 65 years old in good health and CMV-seronegative. The V call is TRBV5-1, the J call TRBJ2-7; a weak D match, TRBD1 (7 bases). The sample comprised PBMCs. The CDR3 protein is CASSFGGRTSSGGATGLYEQYF. CDR3 bases: TGCGCCAGCAGCTTCGGGGGCCGCACGTCCTCAGGGGGTGCAACGGGGCTCTACGAGCAGTACTTC.